The source of this T cell receptor (beta chain) is a study of blood T cells in healthy people across ages. On this clonotype itself: Its antigen is unknown.

With a J-beta primer mix and a sample-barcoded 5' primer, a second PCR ran 7 to 11 cycles. TCRdb processed the 5' RACE reads anew with MiXCR; each CDR3 protein has one entry. This sample has almost 550,000 distinct CDR3 sequences, with less than 25% found just once. Study outcomes and limitations: Diversity was estimated from one million T cells, and these estimates were considered underestimates.

The sample was also linked to a second study, of T cells of mothers and their children.

This clonotype was obtained from a boy aged 5 to 17 in good health. The specimen sequenced was blood.

The CDR3, as DNA: TGTGCCAGCAGCTTAGATCGAACCGGAGAGACCCAGTACTTC. Translation gives CASSLDRTGETQYF. The chain couples TRBV11-3 to TRBJ2-5; no clear D gene. This CDR3 has 14 amino acids. V was trimmed by 0 bases and J by 4 bases, leaving 9 bases between them. Germline CDR1 SGHNT, CDR2 YENEEA.